These 3 T cell receptor beta chains were all obtained from the same sample, sequenced in a study of metastatic and nonmetastatic thyroid tumors. MiXCR reprocessed the PCR reads for TCRdb. The sample records under 75,000 clones, more than 15% being singletons. Ahead of thyroid surgery, no patient had received treatment of any kind. Input material: blood. These receptor sequences come from a female donor with papillary thyroid cancer or a benign thyroid nodule (not recorded which). Some clones in this sample may be carry-over from other donors' samples.

At least ten counts were recorded for this clone. The rearrangement joins TRBV14 to TRBJ2-1; TRBD1 matches 7 bases. CDR1 is SGHDN and CDR2 is FVKESK in the germline V gene. The CDR3 covers 16 residues. Unmatched junction bases numbered 6, after V lost 2 bases and J lost 2 bases. CDR3 residues: CASSQHDRVAYNEQFF. In DNA form, the CDR3 reads TGTGCCAGCAGCCAACACGACAGGGTGGCCTACAATGAGCAGTTCTTC.

Many counts were recorded for this clone. This chain links TRBV11-1 with TRBJ2-3; D perhaps matches TRBD2 (6 bases). The CDR3 is 17 amino acids. V was clipped by 7 bases and J by 4 bases, with 24 bases between them. Germline CDR1 SGHAT, CDR2 FQDESV (reference sequence). For the CDR3, the DNA is TGTGCCAGCACCTTTCTGGAGGGATTTAAGAAATCAGATACGCAGTATTTT. It specifies CASTFLEGFKKSDTQYF.

CDR3 in amino acids: CASSLGGLQPQHF. The CDR3 DNA follows: TGTGCCAGCAGCTTAGGGGGGCTTCAGCCCCAGCATTTT. The chain couples TRBV11-2 to TRBJ1-5; perhaps TRBD1 as D (6 bases). Deletions cut 1 base from V and 6 bases from J, with 7 bases between. The CDR3 runs 13 residues. From germline, CDR1 is SGHAT and CDR2 FQNNGV.